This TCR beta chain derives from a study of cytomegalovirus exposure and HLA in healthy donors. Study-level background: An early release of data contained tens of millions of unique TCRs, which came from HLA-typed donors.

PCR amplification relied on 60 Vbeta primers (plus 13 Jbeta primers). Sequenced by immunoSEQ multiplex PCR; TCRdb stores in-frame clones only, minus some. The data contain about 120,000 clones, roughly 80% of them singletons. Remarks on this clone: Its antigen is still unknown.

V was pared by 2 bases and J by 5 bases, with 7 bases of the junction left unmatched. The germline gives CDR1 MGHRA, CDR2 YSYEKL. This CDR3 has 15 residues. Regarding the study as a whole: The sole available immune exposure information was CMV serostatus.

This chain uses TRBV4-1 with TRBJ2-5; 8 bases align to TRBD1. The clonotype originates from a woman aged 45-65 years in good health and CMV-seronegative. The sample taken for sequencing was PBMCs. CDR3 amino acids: CASSQLTGAGETQYF. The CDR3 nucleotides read TGCGCCAGCAGCCAATTGACAGGGGCGGGGGAGACCCAGTACTTC.